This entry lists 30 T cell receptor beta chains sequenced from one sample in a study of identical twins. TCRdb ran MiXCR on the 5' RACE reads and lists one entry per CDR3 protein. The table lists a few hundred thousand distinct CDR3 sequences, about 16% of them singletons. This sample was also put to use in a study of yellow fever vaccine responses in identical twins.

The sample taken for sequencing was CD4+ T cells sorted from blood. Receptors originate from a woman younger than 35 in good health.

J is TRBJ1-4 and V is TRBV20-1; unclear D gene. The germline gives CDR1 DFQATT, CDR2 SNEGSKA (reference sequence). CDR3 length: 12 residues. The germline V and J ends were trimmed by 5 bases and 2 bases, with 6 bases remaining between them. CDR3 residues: CSAHSTNEKLFF. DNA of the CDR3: TGCAGTGCTCACAGTACTAATGAAAAACTGTTTTTT.

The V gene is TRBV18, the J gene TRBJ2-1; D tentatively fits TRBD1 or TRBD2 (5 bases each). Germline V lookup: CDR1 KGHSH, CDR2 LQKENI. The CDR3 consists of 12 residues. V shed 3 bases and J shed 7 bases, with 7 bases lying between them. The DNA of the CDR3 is TGTGCCAGCTCACCGGGGGAGAATGAGCAGTTCTTC. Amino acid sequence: CASSPGENEQFF.

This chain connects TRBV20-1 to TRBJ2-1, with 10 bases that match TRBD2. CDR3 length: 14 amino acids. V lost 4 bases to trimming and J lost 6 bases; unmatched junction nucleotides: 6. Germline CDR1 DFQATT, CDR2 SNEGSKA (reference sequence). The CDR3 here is CSATASGGLNEQFF. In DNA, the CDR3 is TGCAGTGCTACAGCTAGCGGGGGCCTCAATGAGCAGTTCTTC.

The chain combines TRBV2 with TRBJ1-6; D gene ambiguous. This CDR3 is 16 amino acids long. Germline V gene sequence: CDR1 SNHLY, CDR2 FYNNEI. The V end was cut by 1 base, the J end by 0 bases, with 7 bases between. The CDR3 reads CASSEENSSYNSPLHF. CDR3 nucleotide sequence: TGTGCCAGCAGTGAAGAAAATAGCTCCTATAATTCACCCCTCCACTTT. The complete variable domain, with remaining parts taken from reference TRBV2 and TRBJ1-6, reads EPEVTQTPSHQVTQMGQEVILRCVPISNHLYFYWYRQILGQKVEFLVSFYNNEISEKSEIFDDQFSVERPDGSNFTLKIRSTKLEDSAMYFCASSEENSSYNSPLHFGNGTRLTVT.

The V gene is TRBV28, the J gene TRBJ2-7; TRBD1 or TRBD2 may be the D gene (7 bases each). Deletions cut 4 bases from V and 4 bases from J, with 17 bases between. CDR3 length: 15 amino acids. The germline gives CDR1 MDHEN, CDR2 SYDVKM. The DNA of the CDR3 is TGTGCCAGCAGTTGGGAGGGGGCAAACAGTTACGAGCAGTACTTC. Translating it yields CASSWEGANSYEQYF.

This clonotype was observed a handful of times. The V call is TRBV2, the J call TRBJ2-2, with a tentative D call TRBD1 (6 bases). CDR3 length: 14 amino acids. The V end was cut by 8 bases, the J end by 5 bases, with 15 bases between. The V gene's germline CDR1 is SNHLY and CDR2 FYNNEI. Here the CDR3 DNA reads TGTGCCAGCCTAACAGGGTTTGGAACCGGGGAGCTGTTTTTT. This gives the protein CASLTGFGTGELFF.

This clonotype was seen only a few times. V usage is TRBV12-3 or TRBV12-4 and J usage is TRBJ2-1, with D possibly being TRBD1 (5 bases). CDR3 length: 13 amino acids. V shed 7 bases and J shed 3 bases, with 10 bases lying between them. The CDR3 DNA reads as TGTGCCAGCACCATAGGGGACTACAATGAGCAGTTCTTC. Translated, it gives CASTIGDYNEQFF.

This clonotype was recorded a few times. The CDR3 is CASRVQGEPQHF. CDR3 coding DNA: TGTGCCAGCAGAGTACAGGGGGAGCCCCAGCATTTT. V usage is TRBV12-3 or TRBV12-4 and J usage is TRBJ1-5, with 8 bases that match TRBD1. The CDR3 is 12 amino acids. With 6 bases clipped from V and 8 bases from J, the junction kept 3 bases outside the gene matches.

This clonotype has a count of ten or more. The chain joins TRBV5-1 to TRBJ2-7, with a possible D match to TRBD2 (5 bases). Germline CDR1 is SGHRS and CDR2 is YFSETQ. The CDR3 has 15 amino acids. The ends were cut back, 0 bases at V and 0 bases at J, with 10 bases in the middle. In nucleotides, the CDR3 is TGCGCCAGCAGCTTGGATGGACGGGACTCCTACGAGCAGTACTTC. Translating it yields CASSLDGRDSYEQYF.

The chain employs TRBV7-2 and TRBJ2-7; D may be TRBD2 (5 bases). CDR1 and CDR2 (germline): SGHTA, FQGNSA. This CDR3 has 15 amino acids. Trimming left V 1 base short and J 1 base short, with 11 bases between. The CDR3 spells CASSLDLRTSYEQYF. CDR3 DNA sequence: TGTGCCAGCAGCTTAGACCTCAGGACTTCCTACGAGCAGTACTTC.

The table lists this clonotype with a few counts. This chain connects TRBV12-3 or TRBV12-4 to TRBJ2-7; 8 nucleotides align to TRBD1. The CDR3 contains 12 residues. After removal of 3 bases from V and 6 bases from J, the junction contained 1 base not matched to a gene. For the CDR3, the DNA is TGTGCCAGCAGTTTGGACAGGGCCGAGCAGTACGTC. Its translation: CASSLDRAEQYV.

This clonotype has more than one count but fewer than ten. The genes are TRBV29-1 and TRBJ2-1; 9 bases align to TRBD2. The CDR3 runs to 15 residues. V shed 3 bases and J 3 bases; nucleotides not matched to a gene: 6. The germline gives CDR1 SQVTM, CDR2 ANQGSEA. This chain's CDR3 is CSVEFGLAIYNEQFF. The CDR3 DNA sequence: TGCAGCGTTGAGTTCGGACTAGCGATCTACAATGAGCAGTTCTTC.

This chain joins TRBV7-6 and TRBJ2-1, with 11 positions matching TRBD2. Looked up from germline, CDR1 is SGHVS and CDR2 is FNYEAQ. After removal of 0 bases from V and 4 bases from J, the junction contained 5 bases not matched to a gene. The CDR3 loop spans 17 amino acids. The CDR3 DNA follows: TGTGCCAGCAGCTTAGCGCCGGGACTAGCGGTGTACAATGAGCAGTTCTTC. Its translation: CASSLAPGLAVYNEQFF.

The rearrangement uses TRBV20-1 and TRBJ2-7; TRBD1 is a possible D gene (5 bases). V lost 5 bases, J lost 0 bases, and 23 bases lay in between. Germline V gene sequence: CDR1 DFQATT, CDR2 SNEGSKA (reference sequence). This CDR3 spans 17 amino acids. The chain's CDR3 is CSASQSYNRISSYEQYV. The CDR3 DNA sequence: TGCAGTGCTTCCCAATCTTACAACAGGATTAGCTCCTACGAGCAGTACGTC.

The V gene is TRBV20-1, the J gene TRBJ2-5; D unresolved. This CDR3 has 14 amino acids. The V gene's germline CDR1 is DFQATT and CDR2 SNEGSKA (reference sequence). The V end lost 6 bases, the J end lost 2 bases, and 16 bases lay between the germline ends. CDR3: CSASWVVGQETQYF. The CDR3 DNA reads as TGCAGTGCCAGTTGGGTGGTGGGGCAAGAGACCCAGTACTTC.

The CDR3 nucleotides are TGCAGCGTTGCGTGGTCACCCAGGGGAGCTAATGAAAAACTGTTTTTT. The encoded protein is CSVAWSPRGANEKLFF. V and J are TRBV29-1 and TRBJ1-4; possible D gene TRBD1, 6 bases. Trimming shortened V by 4 bases and J by 3 bases, and 18 bases separated the two germline ends. Germline V lookup: CDR1 SQVTM, CDR2 ANQGSEA. The CDR3 has 16 amino acids.

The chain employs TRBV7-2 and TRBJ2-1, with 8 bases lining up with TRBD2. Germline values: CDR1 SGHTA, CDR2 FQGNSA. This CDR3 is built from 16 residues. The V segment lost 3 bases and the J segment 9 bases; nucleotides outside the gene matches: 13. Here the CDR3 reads CASSFTGTSLVREQFF. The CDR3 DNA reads TGTGCCAGCAGCTTCACCGGGACTAGTCTTGTCCGTGAGCAGTTCTTC.

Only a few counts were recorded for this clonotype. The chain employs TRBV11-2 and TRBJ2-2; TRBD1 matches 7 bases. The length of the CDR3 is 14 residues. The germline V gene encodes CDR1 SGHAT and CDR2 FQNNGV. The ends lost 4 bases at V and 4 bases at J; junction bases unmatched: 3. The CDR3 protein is CASSSQGTTGELFF. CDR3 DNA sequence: TGTGCCAGCAGCTCACAGGGGACCACCGGGGAGCTGTTTTTT.

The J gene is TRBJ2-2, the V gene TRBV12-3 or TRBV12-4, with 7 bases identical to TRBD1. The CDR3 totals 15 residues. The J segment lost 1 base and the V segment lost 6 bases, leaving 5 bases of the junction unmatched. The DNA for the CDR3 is TGTGCCAGCAGACCCAACAGGGGGAACACCGGGGAGCTGTTTTTT. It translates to CASRPNRGNTGELFF.

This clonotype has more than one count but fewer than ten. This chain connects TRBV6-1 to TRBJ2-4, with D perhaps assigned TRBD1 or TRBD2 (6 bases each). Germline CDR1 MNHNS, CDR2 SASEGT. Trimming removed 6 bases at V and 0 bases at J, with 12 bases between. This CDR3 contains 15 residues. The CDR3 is CASSNRDLAKNIQYF. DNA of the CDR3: TGTGCCAGCAGCAACAGGGACTTAGCCAAAAACATTCAGTACTTC.

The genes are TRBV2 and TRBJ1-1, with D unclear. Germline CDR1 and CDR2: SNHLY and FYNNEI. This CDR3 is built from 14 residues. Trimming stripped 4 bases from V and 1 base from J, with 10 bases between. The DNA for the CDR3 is TGTGCCAGCAGTGGAGAGATCCAGAACACTGAAGCTTTCTTT. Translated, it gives CASSGEIQNTEAFF.

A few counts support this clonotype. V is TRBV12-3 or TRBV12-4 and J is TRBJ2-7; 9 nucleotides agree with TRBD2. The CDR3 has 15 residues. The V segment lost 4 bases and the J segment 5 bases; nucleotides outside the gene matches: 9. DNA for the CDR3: TGTGCCAGCAGTTCTGCGGGACGCGGGAGGGACGAGCAGTACTTC. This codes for CASSSAGRGRDEQYF.

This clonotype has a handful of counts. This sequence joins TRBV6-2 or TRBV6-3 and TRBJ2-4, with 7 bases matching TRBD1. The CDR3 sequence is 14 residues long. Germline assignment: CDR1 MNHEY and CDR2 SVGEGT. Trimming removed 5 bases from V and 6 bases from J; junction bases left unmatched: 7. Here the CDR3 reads CASSPTGTANIQYF. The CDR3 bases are TGTGCCAGCAGTCCAACCGGGACAGCAAACATTCAGTACTTC.

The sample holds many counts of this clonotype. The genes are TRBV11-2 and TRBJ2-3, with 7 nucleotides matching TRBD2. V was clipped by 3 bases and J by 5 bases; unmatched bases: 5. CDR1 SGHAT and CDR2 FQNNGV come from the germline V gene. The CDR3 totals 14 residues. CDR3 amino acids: CASSFELARDTQYF. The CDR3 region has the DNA TGTGCCAGCAGCTTTGAACTAGCGAGAGATACGCAGTATTTT.

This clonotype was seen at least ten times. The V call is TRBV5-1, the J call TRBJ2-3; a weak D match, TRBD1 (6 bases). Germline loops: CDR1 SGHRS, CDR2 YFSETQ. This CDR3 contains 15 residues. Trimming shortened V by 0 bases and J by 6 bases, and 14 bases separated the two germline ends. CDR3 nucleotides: TGCGCCAGCAGCTTGGTAGGACAGAGCTCTGATACGCAGTATTTT. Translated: CASSLVGQSSDTQYF.

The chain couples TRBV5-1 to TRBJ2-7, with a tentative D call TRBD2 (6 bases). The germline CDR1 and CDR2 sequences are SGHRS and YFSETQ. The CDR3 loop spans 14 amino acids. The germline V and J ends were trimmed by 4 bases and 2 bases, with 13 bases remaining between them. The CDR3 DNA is TGCGCCAGCAGCCCTGCTAGCGCTACCTACGAGCAGTACTTC. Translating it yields CASSPASATYEQYF.

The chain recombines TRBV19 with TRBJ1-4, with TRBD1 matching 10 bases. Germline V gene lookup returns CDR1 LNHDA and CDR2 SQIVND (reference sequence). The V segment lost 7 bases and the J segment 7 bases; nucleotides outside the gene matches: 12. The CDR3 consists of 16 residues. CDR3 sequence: CASNPDRGGHIEKLFF. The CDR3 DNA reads TGTGCCAGTAACCCGGACAGGGGGGGACATATTGAAAAACTGTTTTTT.

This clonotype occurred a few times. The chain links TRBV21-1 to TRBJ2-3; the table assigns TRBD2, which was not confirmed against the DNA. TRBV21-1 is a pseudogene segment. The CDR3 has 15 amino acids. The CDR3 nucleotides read TGTGCCAGCAGCAAAGAGGTGCGGGATACAGATACGCAGTATTTT. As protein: CASSKEVRDTDTQYF.

The CDR3 region is CASSGVWDQSDEQFF. In DNA form, the CDR3 reads TGTGCCAGCAGTGGTGTATGGGACCAATCGGATGAGCAGTTCTTC. The chain couples TRBV2 to TRBJ2-1; perhaps D is TRBD1 or TRBD2 (5 bases each). V dropped 4 bases and J dropped 8 bases, with 18 bases sitting between them. The CDR3 contains 15 residues. Looked up from germline, CDR1 is SNHLY and CDR2 is FYNNEI.

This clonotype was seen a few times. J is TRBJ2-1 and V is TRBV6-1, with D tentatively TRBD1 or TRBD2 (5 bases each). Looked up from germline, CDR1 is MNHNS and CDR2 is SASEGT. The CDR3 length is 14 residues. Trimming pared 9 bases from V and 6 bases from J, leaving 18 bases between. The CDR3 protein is CARAWDHQPNEQFF. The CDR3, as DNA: TGTGCCAGGGCATGGGACCATCAACCCAATGAGCAGTTCTTC.